This T cell receptor beta chain appears in the sequencing data of a study of regulatory T cells in long-lasting Graves disease. Library construction for TCR beta used iRepertoire HTBI primers and Arm-PCR of CDR3 regions. TCRdb recomputed calls from the multiplex PCR reads with MiXCR, one row per CDR3 protein. The sample holds 350,000 to 450,000 distinct CDR3 sequences, about 16% seen once. V lost 4 bases and J 6 bases, leaving 13 bases between the germline ends. CDR3 size: 14 residues. CDR1 is MDHEN, CDR2 SYDVKM, per germline. Time point denoted: newly diagnosed GD, antithyroid drugs for less than 3 months. There was RNA extracted from PBMCs, and the TCR library was made from it. In this sample, this clonotype turned up many times. Its antigen is not identified. Findings and caveats of the study: TRBV28, TRBJ1-2 and TRBJ2-5 were favored in persistent disease. Graves' patients with persistent disease showed TCR diversity lower than patients newly diagnosed.

A further study also used this sample, focusing on T cells in Graves' hyperthyroidism and ophthalmopathy.

The sequencing here drew on peripheral blood mononuclear cells (PBMCs), taken at new diagnosis, from a patient treated with antithyroid drugs. This receptor was identified in a woman between 25 and 40 years old with Graves disease. This chain links TRBV28 with TRBJ1-5; weak D call: TRBD1 (6 bases). The CDR3 spells CASSSPGVGQPQHF. In DNA, the CDR3 is TGTGCCAGCAGTTCCCCAGGGGTGGGTCAGCCCCAGCATTTT. The full variable domain, with the rest looked up from reference TRBV28 and TRBJ1-5, is DVKVTQSSRYLVKRTGEKVFLECVQDMDHENMFWYRQDPGLGLRLIYFSYDVKMKEKGDIPEGYSVSREKKERFSLILESASTNQTSMYLCASSSPGVGQPQHFGDGTRLSIL.